This T cell receptor beta chain stems from a study of shared clonotypes between healthy human individuals (dated by TCRdb to the early 2020s). Describing the broader study: The cohort included a few men and a couple of women between 18 and 49 years of age. Libraries were prepared and TCR repertoires were sequenced by different laboratories using diverse techniques, in order to increase sequencing depth and limit assay-specific biases. Blood TCR repertoires of a handful of healthy adults were deeply sequenced to estimate repertoire size and the extent of clonotype sharing between individuals. Between about 0.9 and 8.9 billion PBMCs per donor were obtained by leukapheresis. Broader findings and caveats from the paper: Sampling was restricted to blood, and TCR repertoires in tissues likely differ from the TCR repertoires found in blood. Because the study included only a small number of donors, the genetic and exposure-history diversity represented was limited. Based on pairwise subsampling, the degree of clonotype sharing among donors was expected to be affected by sequencing depth.

The CDR3 measures 19 amino acids from cysteine to phenylalanine. This entry keeps only the CDR3 DNA: 57 bases, framed from base 1. In the germline V gene (reference sequence), CDR1 corresponds to MNHEY and CDR2 to SMNVEV. From V the trimming removes 2 bases and from J it removes 0 bases, while the gene matches leave 5 bases of the junction unaccounted for. Using the deep immunoSEQ assay, TCR CDR3 regions were amplified from genomic DNA by multiplex PCR. Genomic DNA extracted from each cell subset was distributed evenly over all wells of several immunoSEQ 96-well plates, and each plate served as one replicate. For unsorted PBMC, each replicate PCR was loaded with roughly 330 ng genomic DNA, equivalent to 30,000 or so T cell genomes. Ten immunoSEQ deep assay plates were used to sequence unsorted PBMC genomic DNA. The purified libraries were quantified using a Qubit 3.0 fluorometer, sized with a Bioanalyzer 2100, and then quantified again using the KAPA Library Quantification kit. Each immunoSEQ 96-well plate was sequenced on its own single-read 150-cycle Illumina NextSeq 550 flow cell. The original methods were these. The immunoSEQ output contained only junctional sequences without quality scores, so filtering could not match that applied to full-length reads. To assign V/J genes and CDR3, sequences were annotated using PyIR, a Python wrapper for IgBLAST v1.9, with IMGT germline references. Any read was removed if the V/J assignment was weak (E-value above 1e-6), the CDR3 was missing, or the read contained stop codons, out-of-frame junctions, or ambiguous translated residues. V3J clonotypes were defined as sequences sharing the same inferred V gene, J gene, and CDR3 amino acid sequence. To compute the percentage overlap between repertoires, the number of shared unique clonotypes was divided by the size of the smaller repertoire. RTK rarefaction, the Chao1 estimator, and Recon v2.1 estimates of unobserved clonotypes were used to assess repertoire richness. In its TCRdb copy, this immuneACCESS table keeps in-frame sequences only and misses some clones. Where compared with another copy, unresolved V genes explain less than half of these, and the others have no known cause. The D gene and trimming were derived from the DNA, and the V and J assignments and clone size from that table. Here the sample has fewer than 650,000 clones; approximately 80% occur a single time. 10% to 15% of the sample rests with the top ten.

The donors were healthy, HIV-negative adults with no recently reported acute infections or vaccinations. Every donor was a Caucasian adult living in Nashville, Tennessee, USA. For unsorted samples, about 85 million PBMCs were counted and genomic DNA was extracted with the QIAamp DNA Blood Mini kit. Blood was collected by leukapheresis, and PBMCs were isolated by Ficoll-Histopaque density gradient centrifugation and then cryopreserved in liquid nitrogen vapor phase. A word on this clone: Its recognized antigen is unknown. No base quality values were provided; no much bigger clone lies one nucleotide off.

Sample: PBMCs. The receptor chain draws on TRBV27 and TRBJ2-6; TRBD2 lines up with 12 middle nucleotides. The clonotype comes from a woman aged 35 to 49 in good health. Some clones in this sample may be carry-over from other donors' samples. The CDR3 corresponds to CASSLGLAGTYSGANVLTF. DNA sequence: TGTGCCAGCAGTTTAGGACTAGCGGGAACCTACTCTGGGGCCAACGTCCTGACTTTC.